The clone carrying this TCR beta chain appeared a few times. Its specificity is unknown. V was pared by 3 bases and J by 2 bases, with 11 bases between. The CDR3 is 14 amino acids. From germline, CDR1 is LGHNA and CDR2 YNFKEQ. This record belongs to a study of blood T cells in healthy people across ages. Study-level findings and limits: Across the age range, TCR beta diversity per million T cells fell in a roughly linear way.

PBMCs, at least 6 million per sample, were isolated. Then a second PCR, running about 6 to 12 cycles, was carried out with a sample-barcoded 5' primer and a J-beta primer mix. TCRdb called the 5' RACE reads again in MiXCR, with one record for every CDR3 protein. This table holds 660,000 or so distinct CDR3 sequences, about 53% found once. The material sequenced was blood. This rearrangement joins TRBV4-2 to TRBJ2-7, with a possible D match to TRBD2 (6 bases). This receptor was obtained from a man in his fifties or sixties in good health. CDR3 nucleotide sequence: TGTGCCAGCAGCCATGCTAGCGTGACCTACGAGCAGTACTTC. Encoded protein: CASSHASVTYEQYF.